This TCR beta chain stems from a study of shared clonotypes between healthy human individuals. The study, taken as a whole, reports: Four donors shared approximately 5% of their naive CD4 clonotypes. It was anticipated that sequencing depth would influence how many clonotypes donors shared.

Comment on this clone: Its antigen remains unknown.

This table comes from immunoSEQ multiplex PCR, and its TCRdb copy is limited to in-frame clones, with some not included. The sample holds about 1 million clones; 65% to 80% are singletons and the top ten take roughly 1.4%. CDR1 and CDR2 (germline): SGHTS, YDEGEE. The length of the CDR3 is 14 residues. V lost 4 bases to trimming and J lost 7 bases, with 15 bases between them. This sequence originates from a young man in good health. The chain is built from TRBV5-8 and TRBJ1-5, with D maybe TRBD1 (5 bases). The sequencing input was memory CD4+ T cells sorted from blood. The subset is: CD45RA-negative fraction. The CDR3 DNA follows: TGTGCCAGCAGCCAGGAGCCAGGGTTCCAGCCCCAGCATTTT. Encoded protein: CASSQEPGFQPQHF. Full variable domain (rest looked up from reference TRBV5-8 and TRBJ1-5): EAGVTQSPTHLIKTRGQQATLRCSPISGHTSVYWYQQALGLGLQFLLWYDEGEERNRGNFPPRFSGRQFPNYSSELNVNALELEDSALYLCASSQEPGFQPQHFGDGTRLSIL.